One T cell receptor beta chain is described in this entry. Clones were read by immunoSEQ multiplex PCR, and TCRdb kept only the in-frame ones, dropping some. The sample gives more than 400,000 clones, 90% to 96% of which show up once; about 0.057% is in the top ten. This sample was taken from a study of shared clonotypes between healthy human individuals. Trimming took 5 bases from V and 0 from J, leaving 17 bases between them. There are 17 residues in the CDR3. Germline V gene sequence: CDR1 MNHEY, CDR2 SMNVEV (reference sequence). The V gene is TRBV27, the J gene TRBJ1-5, with a possible D match to TRBD1 (6 bases). The sequence came from a woman in her 30s in good health. The specimen was naive CD4+ T cells sorted from blood. Sample subset: CD45RA+ positively selected. The CDR3 spells CASSETGPPFSNQPQHF. The CDR3 nucleotides read TGTGCCAGCAGTGAGACAGGCCCCCCCTTTAGCAATCAGCCCCAGCATTTT.